The 13 T cell receptor beta chains in this list originate from one sample, sequenced in a study of chemoradiotherapy in HPV16-positive cancers. Sequencing was performed with immunoSEQ multiplex PCR; in TCRdb, only in-frame clones are kept and a portion is missing. The sample has approximately 12,000 clones, around 80% seen once. Sampling took place from a patient who underwent chemoradiotherapy. These receptors were obtained from a human donor with HPV-associated anogenital cancer.

The J gene is TRBJ2-5, the V gene TRBV5-1; D is unresolved. With 0 bases removed from V and 2 bases from J, the gap between germline ends came to 8 bases. This CDR3 has 14 residues. The V gene's germline CDR1 is SGHRS and CDR2 YFSETQ. The CDR3 nucleotides read TGCGCCAGCAGCTTGGTAGTAGGGCAAGAGACCCAGTACTTC. Its translation is CASSLVVGQETQYF. The whole variable domain, filled in from reference TRBV5-1 and TRBJ2-5, reads KAGVTQTPRYLIKTRGQQVTLSCSPISGHRSVSWYQQTPGQGLQFLFEYFSETQRNKGNFPGRFSGRQFSNSRSEMNVSTLELGDSALYLCASSLVVGQETQYFGPGTRLLVL.

This clone was picked up a small number of times. The genes are TRBV29-1 and TRBJ2-2, with TRBD1 matching over 7 bases. V was pared by 5 bases and J by 4 bases, with 13 bases of the junction left unmatched. CDR1 and CDR2 from the germline V gene are SQVTM and ANQGSEA. The CDR3 is made up of 16 amino acids. This CDR3 is CSVLHPRDRPTGELFF. The DNA for the CDR3 is TGCAGCGTTCTACACCCCAGGGACAGACCCACCGGGGAGCTGTTTTTT.

The rearrangement links TRBV9 to TRBJ2-3; 8 bases are a match to TRBD2. The CDR3 runs 17 residues. The germline V gene has CDR1 SGDLS and CDR2 YYNGEE. V was pared by 2 bases and J by 2 bases, with 10 bases of the junction left unmatched. The chain's CDR3 is CASSVRGGGTPTDTQYF. CDR3 bases: TGTGCCAGCAGCGTTAGGGGCGGGGGGACGCCCACAGATACGCAGTATTTT.

This rearrangement joins TRBV18 to TRBJ1-5, with a possible D match to TRBD1 (5 bases). Germline V CDR1 and CDR2: KGHSH, LQKENI. Trimming left V 3 bases short and J 2 bases short, with 14 bases between. CDR3 size: 16 residues. The CDR3 sequence: CASSPGGASGNQPQHF. The CDR3 DNA reads as TGTGCCAGCTCACCGGGAGGGGCGTCGGGCAATCAGCCCCAGCATTTT.

The chain links TRBV10-1 to TRBJ2-2; the D is unclear. Germline V gene data show CDR1 as WNHNN and CDR2 as SYGVQD (reference sequence). This CDR3 has 16 amino acids. V was shortened by 3 bases and J by 3 bases, with 14 bases between the two germline ends. CDR3 sequence reads: CASSEDHVRDTGELFF. The CDR3 DNA follows: TGCGCCAGCAGTGAAGACCACGTTAGGGACACCGGGGAGCTGTTTTTT.

J is TRBJ2-7 and V is TRBV15; 7 nucleotides agree with TRBD1. Germline trimming cut 6 bases from V and 0 bases from J; bases unmatched to any gene: 5. The CDR3 totals 14 residues. Per the germline V gene, CDR1 is LNHNV and CDR2 is YYDKDF (reference sequence). The CDR3 DNA reads TGTGCCACCAGACCGACAGGGAGCTCCTACGAGCAGTACTTC. It encodes CATRPTGSSYEQYF.

This chain's CDR3 is CASSQVHPGEKYYGYTF. CDR3 nucleotides: TGCGCCAGCAGCCAAGTGCACCCCGGGGAGAAATACTATGGCTACACCTTC. V and J are TRBV4-3 and TRBJ1-2; D not resolved. The V end lost 1 base, the J end lost 3 bases, and 18 bases lay between the germline ends. CDR1 and CDR2 from the germline V gene are LGHNA and YSLEER. This CDR3 comprises 17 residues.

The chain couples TRBV19 to TRBJ1-6, with 8 nucleotides matching TRBD1. Germline V lookup: CDR1 LNHDA, CDR2 SQIVND (reference sequence). CDR3 length equals 14 residues. The trim removed 8 bases at V and 5 bases at J, leaving 5 bases unmatched. The CDR3 sequence: CASWTGTDNSPLHF. The CDR3 DNA reads TGTGCCAGTTGGACAGGGACGGATAATTCACCCCTCCACTTT.

This sequence joins TRBV6-5 and TRBJ2-7; 7 nucleotides align to TRBD1. CDR1 MNHEY and CDR2 SVGAGI come from the germline V gene. V lost 6 bases to trimming and J lost 7 bases; unmatched junction nucleotides: 12. This CDR3 spans 14 amino acids. This CDR3 reads CASSPGTAAREQYF. The CDR3 DNA reads as TGTGCCAGCAGCCCCGGGACAGCGGCGAGGGAGCAGTACTTC.

This rearrangement joins TRBV19 to TRBJ2-1, with 8 bases lining up with TRBD2. Germline loops: CDR1 LNHDA, CDR2 SQIVND (reference sequence). J gave up 8 bases and V 6 bases, and 12 bases lay outside the gene matches. There are 15 residues in the CDR3. The CDR3 spells CASRPGLGVLDEQFF. The CDR3 nucleotides read TGTGCCAGTAGGCCGGGACTAGGGGTTCTGGATGAGCAGTTCTTC.

This sequence joins TRBV10-3 and TRBJ1-1; weak D call: TRBD1 (5 bases). Germline V lookup: CDR1 ENHRY, CDR2 SYGVKD. V lost 5 bases and J lost 6, with 13 bases in between. CDR3 length: 13 amino acids. The CDR3 DNA sequence: TGTGCCATCAGTTCCGGGACGGGATCTGAAGCTTTCTTT. Its protein is CAISSGTGSEAFF.

This rearrangement joins TRBV2 to TRBJ1-2; no clear D. V was trimmed by 3 bases and J by 5 bases, leaving 7 bases between them. Germline-derived CDR1 and CDR2 are SNHLY and FYNNEI. This CDR3 is 12 amino acids long. The CDR3 here is CASSDVEYGYTF. The CDR3 nucleotides read TGTGCCAGCAGTGATGTCGAGTATGGCTACACCTTC.

The rearrangement uses TRBV29-1 and TRBJ1-1; no clear D. This CDR3 spans 13 amino acids. V was pared by 4 bases and J by 2 bases, with 11 bases between. CDR1 is SQVTM and CDR2 is ANQGSEA in the germline V gene. This chain's CDR3 is CSVVGRHNTEAFF. CDR3 DNA: TGCAGCGTTGTGGGAAGACATAACACTGAAGCTTTCTTT.